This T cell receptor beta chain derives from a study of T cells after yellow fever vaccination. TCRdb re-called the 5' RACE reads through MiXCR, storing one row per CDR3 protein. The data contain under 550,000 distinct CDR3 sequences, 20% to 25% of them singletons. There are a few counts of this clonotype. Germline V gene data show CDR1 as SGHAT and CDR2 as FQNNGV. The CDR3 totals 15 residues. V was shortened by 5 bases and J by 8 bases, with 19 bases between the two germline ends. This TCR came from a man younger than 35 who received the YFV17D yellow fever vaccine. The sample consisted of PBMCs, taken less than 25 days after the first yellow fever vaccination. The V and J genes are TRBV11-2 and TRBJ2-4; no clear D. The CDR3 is CASSPDGGPRYIQYF. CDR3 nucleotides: TGTGCCAGCAGCCCCGACGGTGGGCCCAGGTACATTCAGTACTTC.